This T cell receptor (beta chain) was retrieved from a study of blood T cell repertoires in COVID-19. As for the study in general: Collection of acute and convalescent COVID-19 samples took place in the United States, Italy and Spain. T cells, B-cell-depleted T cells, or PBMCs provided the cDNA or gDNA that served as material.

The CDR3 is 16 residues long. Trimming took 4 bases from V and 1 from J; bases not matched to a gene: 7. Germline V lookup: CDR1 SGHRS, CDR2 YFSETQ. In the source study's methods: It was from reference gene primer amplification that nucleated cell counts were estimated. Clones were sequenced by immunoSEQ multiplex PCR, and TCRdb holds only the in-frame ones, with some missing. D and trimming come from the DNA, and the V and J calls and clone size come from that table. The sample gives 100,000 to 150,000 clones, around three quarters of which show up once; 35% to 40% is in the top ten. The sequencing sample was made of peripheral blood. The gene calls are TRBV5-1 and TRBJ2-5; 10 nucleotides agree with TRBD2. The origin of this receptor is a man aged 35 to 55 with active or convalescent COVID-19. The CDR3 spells CASSRGPSGGQETQYF. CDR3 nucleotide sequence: TGCGCCAGCAGCCGGGGTCCTAGCGGGGGCCAAGAGACCCAGTACTTC. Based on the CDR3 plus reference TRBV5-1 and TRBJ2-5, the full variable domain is KAGVTQTPRYLIKTRGQQVTLSCSPISGHRSVSWYQQTPGQGLQFLFEYFSETQRNKGNFPGRFSGRQFSNSRSEMNVSTLELGDSALYLCASSRGPSGGQETQYFGPGTRLLVL.